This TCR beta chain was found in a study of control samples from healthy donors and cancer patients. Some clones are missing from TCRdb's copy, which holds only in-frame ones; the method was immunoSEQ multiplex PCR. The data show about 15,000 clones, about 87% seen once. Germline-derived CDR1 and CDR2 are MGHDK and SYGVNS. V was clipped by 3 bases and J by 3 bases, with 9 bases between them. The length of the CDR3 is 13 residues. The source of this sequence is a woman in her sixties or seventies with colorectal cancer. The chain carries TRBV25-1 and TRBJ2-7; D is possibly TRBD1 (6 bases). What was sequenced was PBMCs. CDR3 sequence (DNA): TGTGCCAGCAGTGAGGGGGCGCGCTACGAGCAGTACTTC. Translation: CASSEGARYEQYF.